These T cell receptor beta chains were read from a single sample in a study of shared clonotypes between healthy human individuals. Using immunoSEQ multiplex PCR, the repertoire was profiled, and TCRdb retains in-frame clones only, with some absent. The sample includes around 530,000 clones, around 76% of them seen just once. The material sequenced was PBMCs. These receptors all come from a woman aged 35 to 49 in good health. Some clones in this sample may be carry-over from other donors' samples. Both conserved end residues are trimmed from each CDR3.

CDR3aa	v_gene	j_gene	len
ASSPPGTGAGNTIY	TRBV7-2	TRBJ1-3	14
ASSAGTGTGGGQF	TRBV5-1	TRBJ2-1	13
ASSPLLGAGPEQY	TRBV7-9	TRBJ2-7	13
ASSPTGVGPYEQY	TRBV28	TRBJ2-7	13
ASSGVSDEQF	TRBV9	TRBJ2-1	10
ASSVGPQNHNEQF	TRBV9	TRBJ2-1	13
ASKRQGAAVEQY	TRBV6-5	TRBJ2-7	12
ASSQEVQGPYEQY	TRBV4-3	TRBJ2-7	13
ASSQPPGTGDSPLH	TRBV23-1	TRBJ1-6	14
ASSTGTSGYQETQY	TRBV5-1	TRBJ2-5	14
ASSLDGAGTGELF	TRBV5-1	TRBJ2-2	13
ASSPGLAGGGEQY	TRBV18	TRBJ2-7	13
ASSEEAGEGNEQY	TRBV6-1	-	13
ASTRTSGRAHNEQF	TRBV19	TRBJ2-1	14
ASSASGSYYNEQF	TRBV28	TRBJ2-1	13
ASSPETGSYEQY	TRBV28	TRBJ2-7	12
ASSLQTGNTIY	TRBV5-5	TRBJ1-3	11
ASSATGTGGSGYT	TRBV5-1	TRBJ1-2	13
ASSDRTGQLRAF	TRBV7-9	TRBJ1-1	12
ASNPGGTGELF	TRBV11-3	TRBJ2-2	11
ASSLASGSSGANVLT	TRBV5-4	TRBJ2-6	15
ASSGMLAGGAETQY	TRBV9	TRBJ2-5	14
ASSPPARNYGYT	TRBV18	TRBJ1-2	12
ASSLVPSGRADTQY	TRBV5-5	TRBJ2-3	14
ASSSRTSGAQETQY	TRBV6-5	TRBJ2-5	14
ASSVAGSGEQY	TRBV9	TRBJ2-7	11
ASSRTDTGELF	TRBV28	TRBJ2-2	11
ASSNIGEAF	TRBV2	TRBJ1-1	9
ASSVPQDRLAGGGEQY	TRBV9	TRBJ2-7	16
ASSPTVNQETQY	TRBV7-8	TRBJ2-5	12
ASGRDRTAEAF	TRBV7-3	TRBJ1-1	11
ASGSGREYETDTQY	TRBV19	TRBJ2-3	14
ARRGVGSGRFKSLWETQY	TRBV19	TRBJ2-5	18
SALRGTALDEQY	TRBV29-1	TRBJ2-7	12
ASSLDKGPYYEQY	TRBV7-2	TRBJ2-7	13
ASSKGRDLANEQF	TRBV19	TRBJ2-1	13
ASSEGQGGYEQY	TRBV6-4	TRBJ2-7	12
ASSPSADFSTDTQY	TRBV18	TRBJ2-3	14
ASRRGIWGNNYGYT	TRBV2	TRBJ1-2	14
ASSDSRGQGTDTQY	TRBV6-4	TRBJ2-3	14
ASSPHRASLYYEQY	TRBV13	TRBJ2-7	14